Listed below are T cell receptor beta chains from one sample, sequenced in a study of OX40 agonist ivuxolimab in advanced cancers. Method: immunoSEQ multiplex PCR; TCRdb's copy keeps in-frame clones and lacks some. Of around 65,000 clones detected, around 90% appear once; the ten largest clones hold under 12%. Source: CD4+ or CD8+ T cells sorted from blood, taken in a trial of the OX40 agonist ivuxolimab. The source is an adult with an advanced solid tumor such as melanoma, head and neck, liver or kidney cancer. CDR3s include the opening cysteine and the closing phenylalanine or tryptophan. Fields, in order: J gene, clone size, D gene, V gene, CDR3 DNA, CDR3 protein. A D gene is named only where the DNA matches it firmly. Size tells how often a clone was seen (once, few, many) or the class of an expanded clone, and some rows leave it out.

j_call: TRBJ2-6; clone_size: -; d_call: -; v_call: TRBV4-3; cdr3_nt: TGCGCCAGCAGCCGAGCCCTTGGCTCTGGGGCCAACGTCCTGACTTTC; cdr3_aa: CASSRALGSGANVLTF
j_call: TRBJ2-5; clone_size: -; d_call: -; v_call: TRBV7-8; cdr3_nt: TGTGCCAGCAGCTTAGTGCAGGAGGAGACCCAGTACTTC; cdr3_aa: CASSLVQEETQYF
j_call: TRBJ2-7; clone_size: once; d_call: TRBD1; v_call: TRBV5-4; cdr3_nt: TGTGCCAGCAGCTTGGGAGGACAGGGGGCATGGGAGCAGTACTTC; cdr3_aa: CASSLGGQGAWEQYF
j_call: TRBJ2-5; clone_size: -; d_call: -; v_call: TRBV28; cdr3_nt: TGTGCCAGCAGTTTCCCGACAAAAGAGACCCAGTACTTC; cdr3_aa: CASSFPTKETQYF
j_call: TRBJ2-7; clone_size: -; d_call: -; v_call: TRBV2; cdr3_nt: TGTGCCAGCAGTGAAATGGCGGGCGGGTCCTACGAGCAGTACTTC; cdr3_aa: CASSEMAGGSYEQYF
j_call: TRBJ1-2; clone_size: -; d_call: -; v_call: TRBV12-5; cdr3_nt: TGTGCTAGTGGTTTGTCGGGAAGGGCAGGGCCAACCTTC; cdr3_aa: CASGLSGRAGPTF
j_call: TRBJ2-1; clone_size: -; d_call: -; v_call: TRBV6-4; cdr3_nt: TGTGCCAGCAGTATCTCGAACGACAATGAGCAGTTCTTC; cdr3_aa: CASSISNDNEQFF
j_call: TRBJ2-3; clone_size: once; d_call: -; v_call: TRBV20-1; cdr3_nt: TGCAGTGCTGACCATAATACGCAGTATTTT; cdr3_aa: CSADHNTQYF
j_call: TRBJ1-2; clone_size: -; d_call: -; v_call: TRBV11-1; cdr3_nt: TGTGCCAGCTCTCAGGAATCCTATGGCTACACCTTC; cdr3_aa: CASSQESYGYTF
j_call: TRBJ2-3; clone_size: once; d_call: TRBD2; v_call: TRBV27; cdr3_nt: TGTGCCAGCAGTTTAAACGCTGGACTAGCGGGAAGCACAGATACGCAGTATTTT; cdr3_aa: CASSLNAGLAGSTDTQYF
j_call: TRBJ2-7; clone_size: once; d_call: -; v_call: TRBV30; cdr3_nt: TGTGCCTGTTCAGGGTACTCCTACGAGCAGTACTTC; cdr3_aa: CACSGYSYEQYF
j_call: TRBJ2-7; clone_size: -; d_call: TRBD2; v_call: TRBV7-3; cdr3_nt: TGTGCCAGCAGCTTATGGGTGACTAGCGGGGGAAAAAACTCCTACGAGCAGTACTTC; cdr3_aa: CASSLWVTSGGKNSYEQYF
j_call: TRBJ2-5; clone_size: -; d_call: -; v_call: TRBV18; cdr3_nt: TGTGCCAGCTCACCACGGGGGCAAGAGACCCAGTACTTC; cdr3_aa: CASSPRGQETQYF
j_call: TRBJ2-2; clone_size: -; d_call: TRBD2; v_call: TRBV27; cdr3_nt: TGTGCCAGCAGTTTGCTGGGAGGGACTCTTAAGGCCGGGGAGCTGTTTTTT; cdr3_aa: CASSLLGGTLKAGELFF
j_call: TRBJ2-1; clone_size: -; d_call: TRBD2; v_call: TRBV28; cdr3_nt: TGTGCCAGCAGTTCTACTAGCGGGAACAATGAGCAGTTCTTC; cdr3_aa: CASSSTSGNNEQFF
j_call: TRBJ2-4; clone_size: once; d_call: -; v_call: TRBV6-5; cdr3_nt: TGTGCCAGCAGGCTAGGTGGGGCCAAAAACATTCAGTACTTC; cdr3_aa: CASRLGGAKNIQYF
j_call: TRBJ1-2; clone_size: -; d_call: -; v_call: TRBV19; cdr3_nt: TGTGCCAGTTCGGACGCTTCTACTAACTATGGCTACACCTTC; cdr3_aa: CASSDASTNYGYTF